This T cell receptor beta chain originates from a study of T cells in Graves' hyperthyroidism and ophthalmopathy. Researchers amplified the TCR beta CDR3 regions from RNA transcripts. The study used the HTBI primer set for a first-round RT-PCR of the TCR CDR3. TCRdb reprocessed the multiplex PCR reads via MiXCR and lists one record per CDR3 protein. Of about 640,000 distinct CDR3 sequences listed, 20% are singletons. There are many counts of this clonotype. The target antigen is unknown. Germline values: CDR1 SGHAT, CDR2 FQNNGV. The V gene end was trimmed by 5 bases and the J gene end by 2 bases; junction bases not matched to a gene: 4. The CDR3 covers 15 residues. General observations from the study: The majority of expanded thyroid clonotypes above 0.001 also appeared in blood.

V usage is TRBV11-2 and J usage is TRBJ2-3; 10 positions match TRBD2. Sample: blood. The TCR sequence derives from a man aged 25 to 40 with Graves' ophthalmopathy. The CDR3, as DNA: TGTGCCAGCAGCGTAGGACTAGCGGACACAGATACGCAGTATTTT. Amino acids: CASSVGLADTDTQYF.